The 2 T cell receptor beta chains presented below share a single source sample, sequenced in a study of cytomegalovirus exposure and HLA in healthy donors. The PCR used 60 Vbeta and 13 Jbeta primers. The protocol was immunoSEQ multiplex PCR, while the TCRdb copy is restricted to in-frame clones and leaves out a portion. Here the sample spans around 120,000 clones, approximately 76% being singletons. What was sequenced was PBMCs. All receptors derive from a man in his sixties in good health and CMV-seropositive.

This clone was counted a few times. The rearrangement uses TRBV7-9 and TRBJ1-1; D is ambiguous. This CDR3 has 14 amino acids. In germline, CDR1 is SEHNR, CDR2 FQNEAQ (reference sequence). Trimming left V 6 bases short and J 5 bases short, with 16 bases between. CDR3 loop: CASRWPARLTEAFF. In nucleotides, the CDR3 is TGTGCCAGCAGGTGGCCTGCGAGACTTACTGAAGCTTTCTTT.

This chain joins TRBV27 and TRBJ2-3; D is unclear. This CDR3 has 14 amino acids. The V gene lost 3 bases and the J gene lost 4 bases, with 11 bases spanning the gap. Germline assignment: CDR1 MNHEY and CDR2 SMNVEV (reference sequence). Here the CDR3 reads CASSLGPSADTQYF. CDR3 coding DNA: TGTGCCAGCAGTTTGGGCCCCTCGGCAGATACGCAGTATTTT.